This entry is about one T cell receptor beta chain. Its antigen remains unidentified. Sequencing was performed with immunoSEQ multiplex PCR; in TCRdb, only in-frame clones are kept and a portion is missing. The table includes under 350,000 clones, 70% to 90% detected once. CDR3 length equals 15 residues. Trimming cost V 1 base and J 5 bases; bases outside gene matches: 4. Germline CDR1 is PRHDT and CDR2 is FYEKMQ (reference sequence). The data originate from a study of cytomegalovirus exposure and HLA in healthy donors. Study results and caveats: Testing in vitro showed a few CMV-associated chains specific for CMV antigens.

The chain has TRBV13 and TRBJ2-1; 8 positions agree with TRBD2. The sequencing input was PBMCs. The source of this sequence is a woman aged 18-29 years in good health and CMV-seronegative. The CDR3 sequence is CASSLAGTSNNEQFF. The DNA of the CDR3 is TGTGCCAGCAGCTTAGCAGGGACTAGTAACAATGAGCAGTTCTTC.